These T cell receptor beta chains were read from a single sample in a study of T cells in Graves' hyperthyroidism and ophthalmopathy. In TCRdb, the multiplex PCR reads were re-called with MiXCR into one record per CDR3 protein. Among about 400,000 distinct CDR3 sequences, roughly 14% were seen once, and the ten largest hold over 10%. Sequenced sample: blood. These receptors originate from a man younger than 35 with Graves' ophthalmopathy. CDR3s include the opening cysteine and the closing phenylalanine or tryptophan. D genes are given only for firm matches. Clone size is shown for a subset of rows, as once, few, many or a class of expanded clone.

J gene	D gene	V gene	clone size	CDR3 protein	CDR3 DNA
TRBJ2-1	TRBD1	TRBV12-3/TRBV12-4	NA	CASSGAGTGGAQFF	TGTGCCAGCAGTGGAGCGGGGACAGGGGGCGCCCAGTTCTTC
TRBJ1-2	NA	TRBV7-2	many	CASLPMEGPYGYTF	TGTGCCAGCCTTCCGATGGAGGGCCCATATGGCTACACCTTC
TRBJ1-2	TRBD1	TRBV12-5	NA	CASGGTAYGYTF	TGTGCTAGTGGCGGGACAGCTTATGGCTACACCTTC
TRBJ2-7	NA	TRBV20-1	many	CSANRMVTYEQYF	TGCAGTGCGAACCGGATGGTAACATACGAGCAGTACTTC
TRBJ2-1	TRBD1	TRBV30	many	CAWEDRGPYEQFF	TGTGCCTGGGAGGACAGGGGGCCCTATGAGCAGTTCTTC
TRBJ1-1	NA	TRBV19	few	CASSTSATEAFF	TGTGCCAGTAGTACATCGGCCACTGAAGCTTTCTTT
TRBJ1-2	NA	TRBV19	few	CASNRVGYGYTF	TGTGCCAGCAACAGGGTTGGCTATGGCTACACCTTC
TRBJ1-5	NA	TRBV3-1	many	CASSQGSDRSAGQPQHF	TGTGCCAGCAGCCAAGGGTCGGACCGGTCGGCGGGGCAGCCCCAGCATTTT
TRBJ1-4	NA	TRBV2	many	CASSAAGVQNEKLFF	TGTGCCAGCAGTGCCGCCGGGGTTCAGAATGAAAAACTGTTTTTT
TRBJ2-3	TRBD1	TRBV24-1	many	CATSEQGAGTQYF	TGTGCCACCAGTGAGCAGGGGGCTGGTACGCAGTATTTT
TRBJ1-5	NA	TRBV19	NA	CASTFPGALSSNQPQHF	TGTGCCAGTACCTTTCCGGGGGCGCTTAGTAGCAATCAGCCCCAGCATTTT
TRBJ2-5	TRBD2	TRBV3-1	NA	CASSQASTSGGAGQYF	TGTGCCAGCAGCCAGGCCTCGACTAGCGGGGGGGCGGGACAGTACTTC
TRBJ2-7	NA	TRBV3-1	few	CASSQVRGSWILRAPYF	TGTGCCAGCAGCCAAGTTAGAGGGTCGTGGATTTTACGAGCTCCGTACTTC
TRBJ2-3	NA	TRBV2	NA	CASSEVPSPSTDTQYF	TGTGCCAGCAGTGAAGTCCCCAGCCCAAGCACAGATACGCAGTATTTT
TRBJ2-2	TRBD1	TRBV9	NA	CASSVRQGTPGSPLFF	TGTGCCAGCAGCGTTCGACAGGGGACACCGGGGAGCCCCCTGTTTTTT
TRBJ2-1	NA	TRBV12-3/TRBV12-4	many	CASSLAAGNEQFF	TGTGCCAGCAGTTTAGCGGCGGGCAATGAGCAGTTCTTC